The present T cell receptor beta chain was sequenced within a study of T cell responses to AZD1222 COVID-19 vaccine. Study outcomes and limitations: Of the AZD1222 recipients, only five to seven were seropositive at baseline.

The ends lost 1 base at V and 2 bases at J; junction bases unmatched: 3. This CDR3 contains 16 residues. Germline CDR1 and CDR2: SGHAT and FQNNGV. The protocol was immunoSEQ multiplex PCR, while the TCRdb copy is restricted to in-frame clones and leaves out a portion. Of roughly 150,000 clones listed, 88% are singletons. This clone turned up a few times. The target antigen is unknown. This specimen consisted of peripheral blood, obtained 28 days after the second AZD1222 dose. The rearrangement joins TRBV11-2 to TRBJ2-1; 9 bases map to TRBD1. The TCR was taken from an adult who received the AZD1222 COVID-19 vaccine. CDR3 coding DNA: TGTGCCAGCAGCTTAGGGACAGGGGCTACCTACAATGAGCAGTTCTTC. It specifies CASSLGTGATYNEQFF.